This entry lists 2 T cell receptor beta chains sequenced from one sample in a study of blood T cell repertoires in COVID-19. Method: immunoSEQ multiplex PCR; TCRdb's copy keeps in-frame clones and lacks some. The data hold 43,000 or so clones, with 87% observed a single time. Sequenced: peripheral blood. These receptor sequences come from a man aged 55 to 70 with active COVID-19.

The rearrangement links TRBV6-2 or TRBV6-3 to TRBJ2-1; D gene unclear. Germline V gene data show CDR1 as MNHEY and CDR2 as SVGEGT. CDR3 length equals 13 residues. Trimming took off 4 bases at V and 6 bases at J, with 10 bases between the two ends. CDR3 in amino acids: CASSSSASNEQFF. DNA for the CDR3: TGTGCCAGCAGTTCGTCCGCGTCCAATGAGCAGTTCTTC.

This clone was counted a few times. The chain has TRBV29-1 and TRBJ1-3, with 9 bases identical to TRBD1. The CDR3 length is 15 residues. The V gene's germline CDR1 is SQVTM and CDR2 ANQGSEA. With 6 bases clipped from V and 12 bases from J, the junction kept 18 bases outside the gene matches. Here the CDR3 DNA reads TGCAGCGTCCGCGTGGGGAGGACAGGGGCCCCGGGCATATATTTT. Its translation: CSVRVGRTGAPGIYF.